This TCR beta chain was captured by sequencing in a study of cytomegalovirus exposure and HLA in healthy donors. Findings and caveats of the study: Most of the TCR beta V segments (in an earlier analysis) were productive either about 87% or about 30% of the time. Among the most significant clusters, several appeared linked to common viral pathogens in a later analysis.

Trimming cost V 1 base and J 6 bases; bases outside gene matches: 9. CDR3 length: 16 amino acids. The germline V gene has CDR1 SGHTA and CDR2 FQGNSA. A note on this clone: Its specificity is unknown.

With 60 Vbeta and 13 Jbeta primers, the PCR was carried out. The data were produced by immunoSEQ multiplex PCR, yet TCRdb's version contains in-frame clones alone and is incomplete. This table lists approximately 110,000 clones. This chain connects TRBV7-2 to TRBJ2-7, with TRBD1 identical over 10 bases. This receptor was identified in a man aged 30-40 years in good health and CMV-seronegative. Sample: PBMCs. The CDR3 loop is CASSLEPGTGDGEQYF. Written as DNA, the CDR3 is TGTGCCAGCAGCTTAGAACCCGGGACAGGGGACGGCGAGCAGTACTTC.